Listed below are T cell receptor beta chains from one sample, sequenced in a study of pediatric ulcerative colitis. TCRdb's table, derived via immunoSEQ multiplex PCR, lists solely in-frame clones and lacks some. This table holds about 17,000 clones, about two thirds found once. The sample taken for sequencing was gut tissue. The receptors come from a girl between 5 and 17 years old with moderate ulcerative colitis. The CDR3 runs from the conserved cysteine through the conserved F or W. D genes are given only for firm matches. The size field is filled for only some rows; it gives once, few, many or a size class.

15,TRBJ2-5,-,-,TRBV9,CASSPFLAVQETQYF,TGTGCCAGCAGCCCCTTTTTAGCCGTTCAAGAGACCCAGTACTTC
14,TRBJ2-3,-,TRBD2,TRBV2,CASTLSPLAGAQYF,TGTGCCAGCACCTTAAGTCCACTAGCGGGTGCGCAGTATTTT
14,TRBJ1-1,-,-,TRBV5-6,CASSLKSALGVGFF,TGTGCCAGCAGCTTGAAGTCGGCGCTGGGGGTAGGTTTCTTT
13,TRBJ1-2,-,-,TRBV5-1,CASSLAGTRGYTF,TGCGCCAGCAGCTTGGCTGGAACCAGGGGCTACACCTTC
16,TRBJ1-5,-,-,TRBV5-8,CASSIHRVGANQPQHF,TGTGCCAGCAGCATTCACAGGGTCGGGGCCAATCAGCCCCAGCATTTT
15,TRBJ2-5,-,TRBD2,TRBV13,CASSLNGGAGETQYF,TGTGCCAGCAGCTTAAACGGGGGGGCCGGGGAGACCCAGTACTTC
15,TRBJ2-7,-,TRBD1,TRBV27,CASSPGQGKPYEQYF,TGTGCCAGCAGCCCTGGACAGGGGAAACCCTACGAGCAGTACTTC
16,TRBJ2-1,-,-,TRBV5-1,CASSLTGDVVRNEQFF,TGCGCCAGCAGCTTGACGGGGGATGTCGTGAGAAATGAGCAGTTCTTC
15,TRBJ2-1,few,TRBD2,TRBV5-4,CASSKGTSGYNEQFF,TGTGCCAGCAGCAAAGGGACTAGCGGATACAATGAGCAGTTCTTC
13,TRBJ2-5,-,TRBD2,TRBV28,CASSSGGLETQYF,TGTGCCAGCAGTTCGGGGGGGCTTGAGACCCAGTACTTC
15,TRBJ2-5,-,TRBD1,TRBV5-4,CASSLPTGGLETQYF,TGTGCCAGCAGCTTGCCTACAGGGGGCTTGGAGACCCAGTACTTC
13,TRBJ1-4,once,-,TRBV27,CASSFRGDEKLFF,TGTGCCAGCAGTTTTCGGGGGGATGAAAAACTGTTTTTT
15,TRBJ2-1,few,TRBD2,TRBV10-2,CASRPGLDISFGEFF,TGCGCCAGCAGGCCTGGACTAGACATTAGTTTCGGGGAGTTCTTC
15,TRBJ1-1,-,-,TRBV18,CASSPLRNMGTEAFF,TGTGCCAGCTCACCCCTTCGGAATATGGGGACTGAAGCTTTCTTT
15,TRBJ1-6,few,TRBD1,TRBV18,CASSASGQGDSPLHF,TGTGCCAGCTCAGCCTCGGGACAGGGGGATTCACCCCTCCACTTT
14,TRBJ1-6,few,-,TRBV5-4,CASSLVAGDSPLHF,TGTGCCAGCAGCTTGGTGGCAGGGGATTCACCCCTCCACTTT
16,TRBJ2-3,-,-,TRBV4-1,CASSQDLAGSTDTQYF,TGCGCCAGCAGCCAAGATTTGGCAGGAAGCACAGATACGCAGTATTTT
13,TRBJ1-1,-,TRBD1,TRBV7-9,CASSPETGAEAFF,TGTGCCAGCAGCCCCGAGACAGGGGCCGAAGCTTTCTTT
14,TRBJ1-3,-,TRBD1,TRBV7-6,CASTSGGPGNTIYF,TGTGCCAGCACCTCAGGGGGGCCTGGAAACACCATATATTTT
14,TRBJ1-3,once,-,TRBV5-1,CASSLDSSGNTIYF,TGCGCCAGCAGCTTGGACAGCTCTGGAAACACCATATATTTT
14,TRBJ2-7,-,-,TRBV27,CASSVGASNVEQYF,TGTGCCAGCAGTGTGGGAGCCTCGAACGTCGAGCAGTACTTC
14,TRBJ1-2,few,TRBD1,TRBV2,CASSEFQGDYGYTF,TGTGCCAGCAGTGAATTTCAGGGGGACTATGGCTACACCTTC
16,TRBJ2-3,-,TRBD1,TRBV5-4,CASSQSDRGRTDTQYF,TGTGCCAGCAGTCAATCGGACAGGGGGCGCACAGATACGCAGTATTTT
15,TRBJ1-3,-,TRBD1,TRBV28,CASSDLTGSGNTIYF,TGTGCCAGCAGTGACCTGACAGGGTCTGGAAACACCATATATTTT
17,TRBJ2-2,once,TRBD1,TRBV9,CASSRPGQGSLSGELFF,TGTGCCAGCAGCCGACCGGGACAGGGCTCCTTGTCCGGGGAGCTGTTTTTT
15,TRBJ2-5,-,TRBD1,TRBV2,CASRRRPGGLETQYF,TGTGCCAGCAGGCGTAGGCCAGGGGGCTTGGAGACCCAGTACTTC
17,TRBJ2-7,-,TRBD2,TRBV5-1,CASSPGTSGRAGNEQYF,TGCGCCAGCAGCCCCGGGACTAGCGGGAGGGCTGGCAACGAGCAGTACTTC
11,TRBJ2-7,-,-,TRBV5-1,CASSTLDEQYF,TGCGCCAGCAGTACTTTAGACGAGCAGTACTTC
13,TRBJ1-1,-,-,TRBV11-2,CASSPGANTEAFF,TGTGCCAGCAGCCCCGGGGCGAACACTGAAGCTTTCTTT
14,TRBJ2-7,-,TRBD2,TRBV2,CASRALGTIYEQYF,TGTGCCAGCAGAGCCCTGGGGACTATCTACGAGCAGTACTTC
18,TRBJ2-2,-,-,TRBV2,CATTRQSQDTANTGELFF,TGTGCCACTACCCGGCAGTCACAGGACACCGCGAACACCGGGGAGCTGTTTTTT
12,TRBJ2-1,-,-,TRBV5-1,CASSLEGQAGFF,TGCGCCAGCAGCTTGGAGGGTCAGGCGGGGTTCTTC
16,TRBJ2-2,-,TRBD1,TRBV10-3,CAISQKGAPNTGELFF,TGTGCCATCAGCCAGAAGGGGGCCCCGAACACCGGGGAGCTGTTTTTT
16,TRBJ1-1,-,TRBD1,TRBV5-5,CASSLRGTGMDTEAFF,TGTGCCAGCAGCTTACGCGGGACAGGGATGGACACTGAAGCTTTCTTT
14,TRBJ2-1,-,-,TRBV18,CASSPTLSYNEQFF,TGTGCCAGCTCACCAACCCTTTCCTACAATGAGCAGTTCTTC
14,TRBJ2-1,-,-,TRBV4-1,CASSQEEEANEQFF,TGCGCCAGCAGCCAAGAGGAGGAGGCCAATGAGCAGTTCTTC
16,TRBJ2-3,-,TRBD2,TRBV7-3,CASSRNGLAGPDTQYF,TGTGCCAGCAGCCGCAACGGACTAGCGGGCCCAGATACGCAGTATTTT
16,TRBJ1-5,-,-,TRBV10-3,CAISENPENSNQPQHF,TGTGCCATCAGTGAGAACCCAGAAAACAGCAATCAGCCCCAGCATTTT
13,TRBJ1-2,-,-,TRBV19,CASSRPPNYGYTF,TGTGCCAGTAGTCGGCCGCCTAACTATGGCTACACCTTC
18,TRBJ2-1,-,-,TRBV29-1,CSVAPGERAGRSYNEQFF,TGCAGCGTTGCCCCCGGAGAGCGGGCGGGCCGCTCCTACAATGAGCAGTTCTTC
13,TRBJ2-1,-,-,TRBV29-1,CSVVQPSYNEQFF,TGCAGCGTTGTGCAACCCTCCTACAATGAGCAGTTCTTC
12,TRBJ2-7,-,TRBD2,TRBV10-3,CAISSGGGEQYF,TGTGCCATCAGTAGTGGGGGGGGCGAGCAGTACTTC
13,TRBJ1-1,few,-,TRBV10-1,CASSRDTGTEAFF,TGCGCCAGCAGTCGGGACACCGGGACTGAAGCTTTCTTT
13,TRBJ2-3,-,-,TRBV28,CASIEPGTDTQYF,TGTGCCAGCATTGAACCCGGCACAGATACGCAGTATTTT
17,TRBJ2-3,-,TRBD2,TRBV5-1,CASTRGGGGSRTDTQYF,TGCGCCAGCACCCGAGGCGGGGGGGGATCGAGGACAGATACGCAGTATTTT
12,TRBJ2-1,-,-,TRBV2,CASWDNYNEQFF,TGTGCCAGCTGGGACAACTACAATGAGCAGTTCTTC
14,TRBJ1-5,few,-,TRBV6-6,CASSYDPPDQPQHF,TGTGCCAGCAGTTACGACCCCCCGGATCAGCCCCAGCATTTT
13,TRBJ1-1,-,-,TRBV14,CASSQDRNTEAFF,TGTGCCAGCAGCCAGGACAGGAACACTGAAGCTTTCTTT
11,TRBJ2-7,-,-,TRBV28,CASSGVREQYF,TGTGCCAGCAGTGGTGTTCGCGAGCAGTACTTC
16,TRBJ2-7,-,TRBD2,TRBV6-5,CASSYGTSGRGYEQYF,TGTGCCAGCAGTTATGGGACTAGCGGGAGAGGCTACGAGCAGTACTTC
14,TRBJ1-1,few,-,TRBV6-1,CASSEWFLNTEAFF,TGTGCCAGCAGTGAATGGTTCCTCAACACTGAAGCTTTCTTT
22,TRBJ1-2,few,TRBD1,TRBV10-1,CASSEAPPSGTGVTGANYGYTF,TGCGCCAGCAGTGAGGCCCCACCCTCCGGGACAGGGGTCACCGGGGCTAACTATGGCTACACCTTC
18,TRBJ2-1,-,-,TRBV7-9,CASSLEGWGEVTYNEQFF,TGTGCCAGCAGCTTAGAGGGCTGGGGCGAGGTTACCTACAATGAGCAGTTCTTC
17,TRBJ1-3,-,-,TRBV2,CASSYGTGLLGGNTIYF,TGTGCCAGCAGTTACGGTACCGGGCTCCTCGGGGGAAACACCATATATTTT
13,TRBJ1-1,-,TRBD1,TRBV11-2,CASSLDRGTEAFF,TGTGCCAGCAGCTTGGACAGGGGAACTGAAGCTTTCTTT
15,TRBJ2-7,-,TRBD1,TRBV11-2,CASSLIDRGEGEQYF,TGTGCCAGCAGCTTAATCGACAGGGGAGAGGGCGAGCAGTACTTC
16,TRBJ2-7,-,-,TRBV6-1,CASSERVSGTSYEQYF,TGTGCCAGCAGTGAAAGGGTCTCCGGGACATCCTACGAGCAGTACTTC
18,TRBJ2-3,-,-,TRBV11-2,CASSLDPRRRGPVDTQYF,TGTGCCAGCAGCTTAGACCCTAGACGGCGGGGCCCCGTTGATACGCAGTATTTT
13,TRBJ2-1,once,TRBD2,TRBV5-1,CASSLTSANEQFF,TGCGCCAGCAGCCTTACTAGCGCCAATGAGCAGTTCTTC
14,TRBJ2-5,-,-,TRBV9,CASSVYGQEETQYF,TGTGCCAGCAGCGTATATGGACAAGAAGAGACCCAGTACTTC